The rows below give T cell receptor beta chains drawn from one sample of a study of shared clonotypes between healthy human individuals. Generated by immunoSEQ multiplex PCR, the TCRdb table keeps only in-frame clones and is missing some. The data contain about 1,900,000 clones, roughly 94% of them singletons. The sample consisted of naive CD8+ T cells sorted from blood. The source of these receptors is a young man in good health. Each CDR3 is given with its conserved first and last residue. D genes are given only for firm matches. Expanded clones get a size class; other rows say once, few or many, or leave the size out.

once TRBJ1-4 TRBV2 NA TGTGCCAGCAGTGGGGGGGCTAATGAAAAACTGTTTTTT CASSGGANEKLFF
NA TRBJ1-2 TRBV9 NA TGTGCCAGCAGCGGAACCTCGTATGGCTACACCTTC CASSGTSYGYTF
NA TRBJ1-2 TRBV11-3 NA TGTGCCAGCAGCTTATCGGGGGGCGAAGGCTACACCTTC CASSLSGGEGYTF
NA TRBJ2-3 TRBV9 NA TGTGCCAGCAGCGAGGGGAACACAGATACGCAGTATTTT CASSEGNTDTQYF
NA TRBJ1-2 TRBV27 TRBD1 TGTGCCAGTGCGACAGGGGGGATCTATGGCTACACCTTC CASATGGIYGYTF
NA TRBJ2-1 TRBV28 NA TGTGCCAGCAGTTCATGGGACTTGAGCTCCTACAATGAGCAGTTCTTC CASSSWDLSSYNEQFF
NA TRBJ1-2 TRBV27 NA TGTGCCAGCAGTGCCCAGGGTAACTATGGCTACACCTTC CASSAQGNYGYTF
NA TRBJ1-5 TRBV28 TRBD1 TGTGCCAGCAGGACCGGGACAGGGAATCAGCCCCAGCATTTT CASRTGTGNQPQHF
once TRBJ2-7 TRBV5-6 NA TGTGCCAGCAGCTTGGTTAGCGGAACTACCTACGAGCAGTACTTC CASSLVSGTTYEQYF
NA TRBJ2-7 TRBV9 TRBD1 TGTGCCAGCAGCGTAACCGGGACAGGGAACTACGAGCAGTACTTC CASSVTGTGNYEQYF
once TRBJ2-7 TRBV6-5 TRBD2 TGTGCCAGCAGTTACTCGGTTGGACTAGCGGTCTACGAGCAGTACTTC CASSYSVGLAVYEQYF
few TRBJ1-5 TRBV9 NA TGTGCCAGCAGCGTAGGGGAGGATCAGCCCCAGCATTTT CASSVGEDQPQHF
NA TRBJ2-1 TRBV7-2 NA TGTGCCAGCAGCCCGGAGGGGCTAGTGTTCAATGAGCAGTTCTTC CASSPEGLVFNEQFF
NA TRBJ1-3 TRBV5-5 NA TGTGCCAGCAGCCTATGGGGGAGTGGAAACACCATATATTTT CASSLWGSGNTIYF
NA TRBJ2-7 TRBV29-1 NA TGCAGCGTGGTAGCGGATCCCTACGAGCAGTACTTC CSVVADPYEQYF
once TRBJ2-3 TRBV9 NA TGTGCCAGCAGCCCTGGGGCCGAGACAAGCACAGATACGCAGTATTTT CASSPGAETSTDTQYF
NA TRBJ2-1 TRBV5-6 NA TGTGCCAGCAGCTTGGGCGCGGGGCTTTCGAGTAATGAGCAGTTCTTC CASSLGAGLSSNEQFF